Here is one TCR beta chain with its context. Its antigen is unidentified. The data were produced by immunoSEQ multiplex PCR, yet TCRdb's version contains in-frame clones alone and is incomplete. Among more than 140,000 clones listed, 91% were seen once. The record originates from a study of T cell responses to AZD1222 COVID-19 vaccine. Study as a whole: Pooled together were second doses at about 4 or about 12 weeks.

Study outcomes and limitations: Spike-wide coverage was observed for vaccine-associated CD4 TCRs, with dominant responses at 160-218 and 743-854.

This CDR3 contains 16 residues. V was trimmed by 1 base and J by 0 bases, leaving 13 bases between them. Germline V gene lookup returns CDR1 LGHNA and CDR2 YSLEER. The source is an adult in good health. The V and J genes are TRBV4-3 and TRBJ2-7; no reliable D call. The sequencing here drew on peripheral blood, taken on day 0 of AZD1222 vaccination. Here the CDR3 reads CASSQGWQADSYEQYF. The CDR3 DNA is TGCGCCAGCAGCCAAGGGTGGCAGGCGGACTCCTACGAGCAGTACTTC.